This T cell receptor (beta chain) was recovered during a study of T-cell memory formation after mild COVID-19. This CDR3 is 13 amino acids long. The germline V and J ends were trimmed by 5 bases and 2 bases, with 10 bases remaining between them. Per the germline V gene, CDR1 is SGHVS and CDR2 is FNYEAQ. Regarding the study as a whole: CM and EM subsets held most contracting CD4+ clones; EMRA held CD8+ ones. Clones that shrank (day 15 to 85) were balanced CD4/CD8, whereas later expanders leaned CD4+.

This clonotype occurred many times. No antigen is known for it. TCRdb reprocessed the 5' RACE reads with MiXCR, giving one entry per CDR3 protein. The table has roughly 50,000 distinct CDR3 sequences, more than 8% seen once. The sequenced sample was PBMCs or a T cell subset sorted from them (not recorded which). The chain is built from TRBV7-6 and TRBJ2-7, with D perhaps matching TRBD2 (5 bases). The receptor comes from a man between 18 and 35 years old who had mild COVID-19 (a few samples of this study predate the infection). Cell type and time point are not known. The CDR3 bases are TGTGCCAGCAGCCGGGATTTAACCTACGAGCAGTACTTC. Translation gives CASSRDLTYEQYF.